The present TCR beta chain was sequenced within a study of shared clonotypes between healthy human individuals. At the level of the study: The study enrolled a couple of women and three men aged 18 to 49.

Trimming removed 0 bases from V and 5 bases from J, with 0 bases in between. The CDR3 consists of 11 residues. The germline CDR1 and CDR2 sequences are SGHDT and YYEEEE. This clone was counted only a few times. Within the sample, other DNA sequences also encode this same CDR3. Assay runs were performed at deep level. The method was immunoSEQ multiplex PCR; TCRdb's version includes in-frame clones alone and lacks a portion of them. Counted here are about 2.3 million clones, 85% to 95% occurring once; the ten biggest clones make up approximately 0.41%. Those who donated were healthy HIV-negative adults, with no recent acute infections or vaccinations reported.

V usage is TRBV5-6 and J usage is TRBJ2-1; D gene ambiguous. This clonotype was sampled from a man between 18 and 29 years old in good health. Some clones in this sample may be carry-over from other donors' samples. Sequencing was done on a sample of naive CD4+ T cells from PBMCs. The subset: CD45RA+ positively selected. The DNA of the CDR3 is TGTGCCAGCAGCTTGGACAATGAGCAGTTCTTC. It encodes CASSLDNEQFF.